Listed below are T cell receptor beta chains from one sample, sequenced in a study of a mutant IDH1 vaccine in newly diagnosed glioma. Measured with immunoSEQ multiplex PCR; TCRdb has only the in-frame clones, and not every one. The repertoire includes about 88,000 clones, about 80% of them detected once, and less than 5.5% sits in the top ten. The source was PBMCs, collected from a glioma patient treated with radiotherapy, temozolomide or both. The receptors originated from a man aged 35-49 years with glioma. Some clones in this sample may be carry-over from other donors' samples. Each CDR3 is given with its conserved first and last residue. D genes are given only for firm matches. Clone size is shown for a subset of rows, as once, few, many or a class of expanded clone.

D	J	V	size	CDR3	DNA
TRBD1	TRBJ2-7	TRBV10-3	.	CAISQGQRYEQYF	TGTGCCATCAGCCAGGGACAGCGTTACGAGCAGTACTTC
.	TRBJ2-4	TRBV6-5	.	CASSERLSKNIQYF	TGTGCCAGCAGTGAACGCCTGTCCAAAAACATTCAGTACTTC
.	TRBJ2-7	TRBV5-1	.	CASSLNRAYEQYF	TGCGCCAGCAGCTTGAACAGGGCCTACGAGCAGTACTTC
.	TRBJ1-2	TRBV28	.	CASSHPAQGAVYGYTF	TGTGCCAGCAGCCACCCGGCCCAGGGCGCAGTATATGGCTACACCTTC
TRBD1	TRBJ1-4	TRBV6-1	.	CASSPRQGLGEKLFF	TGTGCCAGCAGTCCTAGACAGGGCTTAGGTGAAAAACTGTTTTTT
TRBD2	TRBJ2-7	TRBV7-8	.	CASNSPTGTSPYEQYF	TGTGCCAGCAACTCACCCACCGGGACTAGTCCGTACGAGCAGTACTTC
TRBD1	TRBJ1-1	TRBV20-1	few	CSASHRGAFF	TGCAGTGCTAGCCACAGGGGAGCTTTCTTT
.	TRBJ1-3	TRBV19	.	CASSIVTGSGNTIYF	TGTGCCAGTAGTATAGTGACAGGATCTGGAAACACCATATATTTT
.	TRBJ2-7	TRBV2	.	CASTRETGAYEQYF	TGTGCCAGCACTCGGGAGACAGGTGCCTACGAGCAGTACTTC
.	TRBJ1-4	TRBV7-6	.	CASSPRKAGAEKLFF	TGTGCCAGCAGTCCCCGAAAGGCGGGGGCTGAAAAACTGTTTTTT
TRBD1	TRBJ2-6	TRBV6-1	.	CASSLQGSGANVLTF	TGTGCCAGCAGTCTACAGGGGTCTGGGGCCAACGTCCTGACTTTC
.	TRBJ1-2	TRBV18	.	CASSPPGGPGGYTF	TGTGCCAGCTCACCACCAGGAGGCCCTGGTGGCTACACCTTC
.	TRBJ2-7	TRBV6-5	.	CASSYSSAPYEQYF	TGTGCCAGCAGTTACTCGTCCGCCCCGTACGAGCAGTACTTC
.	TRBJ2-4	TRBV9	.	CASSGARGAKNIQYF	TGTGCCAGCAGCGGTGCGAGGGGAGCCAAAAACATTCAGTACTTC
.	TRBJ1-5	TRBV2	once	CASSERQAQHF	TGTGCCAGCAGTGAAAGGCAGGCCCAGCATTTT
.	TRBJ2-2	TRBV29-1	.	CSVGAGLNTGELFF	TGCAGCGTGGGGGCAGGCTTGAACACCGGGGAGCTGTTTTTT